Listed below are T cell receptor beta chains from one sample, sequenced in a study of T cells in Graves' hyperthyroidism and ophthalmopathy. TCRdb ran MiXCR on the multiplex PCR reads and lists one entry per CDR3 protein. The sample consists of approximately 30,000 distinct CDR3 sequences, under 65% of them appearing once. Material for sequencing was blood. The origin of the receptors is a middle-aged woman with Graves' ophthalmopathy. CDR3s include the opening cysteine and the closing phenylalanine or tryptophan. Fields, in order: V gene, D gene, J gene, CDR3 protein. The D gene is left open where the match is weak.

>TRBV2|TRBD2|TRBJ2-1
CASISGGLYEQFF
>TRBV7-2|-|TRBJ2-5
CASSLTGSNQETQYF
>TRBV9|-|TRBJ2-3
CASSVLGAGGTDTQYF
>TRBV5-1|-|TRBJ2-3
CASSLEQVSRTDTQYF
>TRBV10-1|TRBD2|TRBJ2-2
CASSKGLAGGLNTGELFF
>TRBV20-1|-|TRBJ2-7
CSARVLTAATYEQYF
>TRBV11-2|TRBD2|TRBJ2-5
CASSDQMGGLALTWETQYF
>TRBV10-2|-|TRBJ1-2
CASSGGGVYGYTF
>TRBV2|-|TRBJ2-1
CASSLPGLTAGNEQLF
>TRBV20-1|TRBD2|TRBJ2-7
CSARDSGMSSYEQYF
>TRBV6-5|-|TRBJ1-6
CASSSTAYNSPLHF
>TRBV2|-|TRBJ2-7
CASSEWEVEQYF
>TRBV5-1|-|TRBJ2-5
CASSLRANQETQYF
>TRBV30|-|TRBJ2-3
CAWSIGPGSTDTQYF
>TRBV19|-|TRBJ1-1
CASSIQNKNTEAFF
>TRBV7-2|-|TRBJ2-1
CASSLGVQGGGEQFF
>TRBV12-1|-|TRBJ2-7
CASSRRVAGVSQYF
>TRBV20-1|-|TRBJ1-4
CSARGVGSEKLFF
>TRBV7-9|-|TRBJ1-2
CASSPDRLNYGYTF
>TRBV10-3|TRBD1|TRBJ1-6
CAITPGQGAEASPLHF
>TRBV7-9|-|TRBJ1-2
CASSPPCRGYTF
>TRBV5-5|TRBD1|TRBJ2-5
CASSVTGTETGQYF
>TRBV12-3/TRBV12-4|TRBD1|TRBJ2-7
CASSLRDSSSYEQYF
>TRBV11-1|-|TRBJ2-7
CASSDSGGTSYEQYF
>TRBV20-1|-|TRBJ2-3
CSARILATDTQYF
>TRBV12-3/TRBV12-4|TRBD1|TRBJ2-7
CASSRQGAYEQYF
>TRBV12-3/TRBV12-4|-|TRBJ1-2
CATALGGGDGYTF
>TRBV24-1|-|TRBJ2-5
CATSRGQQETQYF
>TRBV10-2|-|TRBJ2-1
CASRGFGVGNEQFF
>TRBV7-9|TRBD1|TRBJ1-1
CASSLSTGDTEAFF
>TRBV5-1|-|TRBJ1-2
CASSVVGYTF
>TRBV29-1|-|TRBJ2-7
CSVEARDTSYEQYF
>TRBV20-1|-|TRBJ1-1
CSARDGLVTEAFF
>TRBV10-2|TRBD1|TRBJ1-2
CASSESRTGSYGYTF
>TRBV11-3|TRBD1|TRBJ2-2
CASSLRQGGELFF
>TRBV12-3/TRBV12-4|-|TRBJ1-2
CASRAIANYGYTF
>TRBV7-2|TRBD1|TRBJ2-2
CASSLEGRGRFGELFF
>TRBV4-3|-|TRBJ2-1
CASSQEQLTYNEQFF
>TRBV18|TRBD1|TRBJ2-1
CASSPTGSSYNEQFF
>TRBV7-8|TRBD1|TRBJ1-4
CASSLQGTDRSEKLFF
>TRBV11-2|-|TRBJ2-7
CTSSSDGSTYEQYF
>TRBV7-2|-|TRBJ1-5
CASKILGEPQHF
>TRBV29-1|TRBD2|TRBJ2-7
CSVERSTSGTAREQYF
>TRBV5-6|-|TRBJ1-5
CASSSNQPQHF
>TRBV6-1|-|TRBJ2-1
CASSEATALHGRNEQFF
>TRBV6-5|-|TRBJ1-2
CASSYWRVANYGYTF
>TRBV7-7|TRBD1|TRBJ1-5
CASRKGTGGNQPQHF
>TRBV11-1|-|TRBJ2-1
CASSSFGTGRTSEQFF
>TRBV19|TRBD1|TRBJ2-7
CASIQDRGHYEQYF
>TRBV28|-|TRBJ2-6
CASRAGANVLTF
>TRBV12-3/TRBV12-4|-|TRBJ2-1
CASSFVTDYNYEQFF
>TRBV20-1|TRBD2|TRBJ2-1
CSARLAGHNEQFF
>TRBV5-6|-|TRBJ2-5
CASVLGGRSGTQYF
>TRBV7-6|-|TRBJ1-1
CASSLVSSGANTEAFF
>TRBV19|TRBD1|TRBJ2-5
CASSTRTGGSYNETQYF
>TRBV5-8|-|TRBJ1-6
CASSLKGPNSPLHF